A single sample gave rise to the 21 T cell receptor beta chains below, sequenced in a study of T cell responses to AZD1222 COVID-19 vaccine. Sequencing used immunoSEQ multiplex PCR; TCRdb keeps in-frame clones, though not all of them. The data hold roughly 180,000 clones, with 85% to 90% observed a single time. Sequencing used peripheral blood, obtained on day 0 of AZD1222 vaccination. These TCRs come from an adult in good health.

The rearrangement uses TRBV2 and TRBJ2-2; D possibly matches TRBD1 or TRBD2 (5 bases each). From germline, CDR1 is SNHLY and CDR2 FYNNEI. The CDR3 is 13 residues long. Trimming pared 6 bases from V and 7 bases from J, leaving 12 bases between. The CDR3 DNA sequence: TGTGCCAGCAGGAGGGGCGGAGGCGGGGAGCTGTTTTTT. Its protein is CASRRGGGGELFF.

This chain joins TRBV7-2 and TRBJ1-1, with a possible D match to TRBD1 (5 bases). The V end was cut by 3 bases, the J end by 4 bases, with 12 bases between. CDR1 and CDR2 from the germline V gene are SGHTA and FQGNSA. The CDR3 extends over 14 amino acids. This chain's CDR3 is CASSFLQGSTEAFF. CDR3 DNA: TGTGCCAGCAGCTTCCTTCAGGGAAGCACTGAAGCTTTCTTT.

The chain carries TRBV9 and TRBJ2-7; no reliable D call. V shed 2 bases and J shed 0 bases, with 9 bases lying between them. The CDR3 loop spans 14 amino acids. CDR1 and CDR2 from the germline V gene are SGDLS and YYNGEE. The CDR3 reads CASSVGPSSYEQYF. CDR3 sequence (DNA): TGTGCCAGCAGCGTTGGGCCGAGCTCCTACGAGCAGTACTTC.

This clone came up a few times. The CDR3 region is CAWRSTGISYEQYF. CDR3 coding DNA: TGTGCCTGGAGGTCAACAGGGATCTCCTACGAGCAGTACTTC. The V gene is TRBV30, the J gene TRBJ2-7; perhaps TRBD1 as D (6 bases). Germline loops: CDR1 GTSNPN, CDR2 SVGIG (reference sequence). This CDR3 comprises 14 residues. Trimming shortened V by 3 bases and J by 0 bases, and 12 bases separated the two germline ends.

This clone was seen only a few times. The chain links TRBV6-5 to TRBJ1-2; 9 nucleotides match TRBD1. The germline V gene has CDR1 MNHEY and CDR2 SVGAGI. CDR3 length: 13 residues. V shed 7 bases and J 7 bases; nucleotides not matched to a gene: 7. CDR3 DNA sequence: TGTGCCAGCAAGCTACAGGGGGCTGGTGGCTACACCTTC. Protein: CASKLQGAGGYTF.

The genes are TRBV6-1 and TRBJ1-5; D is possibly TRBD1 (6 bases). Trimming pared 2 bases from V and 0 bases from J, leaving 11 bases between. CDR3 length equals 16 residues. Germline CDR1 and CDR2: MNHNS and SASEGT. The DNA for the CDR3 is TGTGCCAGCAGTGAACAGGGGATTAGTAGCAATCAGCCCCAGCATTTT. This codes for CASSEQGISSNQPQHF.

The chain couples TRBV3-1 (or the pseudogene TRBV3-2) to TRBJ1-5; no firm D call. CDR1 and CDR2 from the germline V gene are LGHDT and YNNKEL (reference sequence). Trimming left V 0 bases short and J 7 bases short, with 7 bases between. CDR3 length: 13 amino acids. The CDR3 nucleotides are TGTGCCAGCAGCCAAGATTCCTCCCAGCCCCAGCATTTT. Its translation is CASSQDSSQPQHF.

The chain recombines TRBV18 with TRBJ2-7; the match to TRBD2 covers 8 bases. CDR1 KGHSH and CDR2 LQKENI come from the germline V gene. V was pared by 4 bases and J by 0 bases, with 5 bases of the junction left unmatched. There are 15 residues in the CDR3. DNA of the CDR3: TGTGCCAGCTCACTGAGCGGGGGTAGCTCCTACGAGCAGTACTTC. Translating it yields CASSLSGGSSYEQYF.

The chain recombines TRBV12-3 or TRBV12-4 with TRBJ2-5; a weak D match, TRBD1 (5 bases). CDR3 size: 13 residues. Trimming left V 8 bases short and J 1 base short, with 11 bases between. The CDR3: CASWGRPQETQYF. In DNA, the CDR3 is TGTGCCAGCTGGGGCAGACCCCAAGAGACCCAGTACTTC.

This chain uses TRBV13 with TRBJ1-4; 7 bases are shared with TRBD1. This CDR3 is 15 amino acids long. The ends lost 5 bases at V and 4 bases at J; junction bases unmatched: 7. Germline CDR1 PRHDT, CDR2 FYEKMQ (reference sequence). Here the CDR3 reads CASSPGAGGNEKLFF. The CDR3 DNA follows: TGTGCCAGCAGCCCAGGCGCAGGGGGTAATGAAAAACTGTTTTTT.

V usage is TRBV7-9 and J usage is TRBJ1-2, with D perhaps TRBD1 (5 bases). CDR1 is SEHNR, CDR2 FQNEAQ, per germline (reference sequence). This CDR3 spans 16 amino acids. Trimming stripped 1 base from V and 2 bases from J, with 14 bases between. The CDR3 DNA is TGTGCCAGCAGCTTAGTAGGGACGGCGAAGAACTATGGCTACACCTTC. The encoded protein is CASSLVGTAKNYGYTF.

The chain is built from TRBV6-5 and TRBJ1-1; D might be TRBD1 (6 bases). This CDR3 is built from 15 residues. Germline-derived CDR1 and CDR2 are MNHEY and SVGAGI. Trimming took 7 bases from V and 4 from J, leaving 19 bases between them. The CDR3 coding sequence is TGTGCCAGCACCAAAGAGGGGGGGGGTGGCACTGAAGCTTTCTTT. Translating it yields CASTKEGGGGTEAFF.

V is TRBV7-9 and J is TRBJ1-1; weak D call: TRBD1 (5 bases). V lost 5 bases to trimming and J lost 0 bases, with 13 bases between them. The germline gives CDR1 SEHNR, CDR2 FQNEAQ (reference sequence). This CDR3 is 15 amino acids long. The CDR3 DNA follows: TGTGCCAGCAGCGGCCTGGGGCAGTTGAACACTGAAGCTTTCTTT. Encoded protein: CASSGLGQLNTEAFF.

The chain is built from TRBV13 and TRBJ2-7; weak D call: TRBD1 (6 bases). CDR1 is PRHDT and CDR2 is FYEKMQ in the germline V gene (reference sequence). The CDR3 is made up of 13 amino acids. V shed 0 bases and J shed 6 bases, with 9 bases lying between them. CDR3 DNA sequence: TGTGCCAGCAGCTTAGGTAGGGGGTTCGAGCAGTACGTC. Translation: CASSLGRGFEQYV.

This chain links TRBV2 with TRBJ2-5, with D tentatively TRBD2 (5 bases). Germline V gives CDR1 SNHLY, CDR2 FYNNEI. V gave up 1 base and J gave up 1 base, with 13 bases separating them. This CDR3 region has 16 residues. The CDR3 spells CASSEEAGLIQETQYF. The CDR3 DNA reads as TGTGCCAGCAGTGAAGAGGCGGGCCTAATCCAAGAGACCCAGTACTTC. The whole variable domain, filled in from reference TRBV2 and TRBJ2-5, reads EPEVTQTPSHQVTQMGQEVILRCVPISNHLYFYWYRQILGQKVEFLVSFYNNEISEKSEIFDDQFSVERPDGSNFTLKIRSTKLEDSAMYFCASSEEAGLIQETQYFGPGTRLLVL.

The chain employs TRBV7-6 and TRBJ1-6; maybe TRBD1 (6 bases). This CDR3 has 16 residues. V gave up 2 bases and J gave up 14 bases, with 22 bases separating them. The germline gives CDR1 SGHVS, CDR2 FNYEAQ. CDR3 sequence: CASSLLAGHAFSALHF. The CDR3 region has the DNA TGTGCCAGCAGCTTACTCGCGGGACACGCTTTTTCGGCCCTCCACTTT.

This clone was picked up one time. This chain uses TRBV5-1 with TRBJ2-1, with 7 bases identical to TRBD2. V was pared by 0 bases and J by 5 bases, with 5 bases of the junction left unmatched. This CDR3 is built from 15 residues. The germline CDR1 and CDR2 sequences are SGHRS and YFSETQ. CDR3 region: CASSLVSSGNNEQFF. In DNA form, the CDR3 reads TGCGCCAGCAGCTTGGTCTCTAGCGGAAACAATGAGCAGTTCTTC.

This clone was observed a few times. The rearrangement links TRBV7-9 to TRBJ1-5, with D uncertain. V was trimmed by 0 bases and J by 2 bases, leaving 8 bases between them. Germline CDR1 reads SEHNR; CDR2 reads FQNEAQ (reference sequence). The CDR3 covers 15 residues. The CDR3 bases are TGTGCCAGCAGCTTAGCGGGGAGTGGCAATCAGCCCCAGCATTTT. It specifies CASSLAGSGNQPQHF.

This chain joins TRBV7-9 and TRBJ2-1; perhaps TRBD1 as D (5 bases). V gave up 1 base and J gave up 6 bases, with 22 bases separating them. From germline, CDR1 is SEHNR and CDR2 FQNEAQ (reference sequence). This CDR3 has 18 residues. Here the CDR3 DNA reads TGTGCCAGCAGCTTAGTCGGCAGATCAGGGTCACCACGCAATGAGCAGTTCTTC. Encoded protein: CASSLVGRSGSPRNEQFF.

This chain connects TRBV19 to TRBJ2-3, with 8 bases identical to TRBD2. Trimming cost V 6 bases and J 5 bases; bases outside gene matches: 7. There are 14 residues in the CDR3. Germline CDR1 is LNHDA and CDR2 is SQIVND (reference sequence). For the CDR3, the DNA is TGTGCCAGTAGCCTAGCGGGTGGGCGAGATACGCAGTATTTT. Translating gives CASSLAGGRDTQYF.

The rearrangement joins TRBV21-1 to TRBJ1-5. TRBV21-1 constitutes a pseudogene. CDR3 length: 16 amino acids. The CDR3 protein is CASSKEGWRARQPQHF. The CDR3 coding sequence is TGTGCCAGCAGCAAAGAGGGGTGGAGGGCAAGACAGCCCCAGCATTTT.